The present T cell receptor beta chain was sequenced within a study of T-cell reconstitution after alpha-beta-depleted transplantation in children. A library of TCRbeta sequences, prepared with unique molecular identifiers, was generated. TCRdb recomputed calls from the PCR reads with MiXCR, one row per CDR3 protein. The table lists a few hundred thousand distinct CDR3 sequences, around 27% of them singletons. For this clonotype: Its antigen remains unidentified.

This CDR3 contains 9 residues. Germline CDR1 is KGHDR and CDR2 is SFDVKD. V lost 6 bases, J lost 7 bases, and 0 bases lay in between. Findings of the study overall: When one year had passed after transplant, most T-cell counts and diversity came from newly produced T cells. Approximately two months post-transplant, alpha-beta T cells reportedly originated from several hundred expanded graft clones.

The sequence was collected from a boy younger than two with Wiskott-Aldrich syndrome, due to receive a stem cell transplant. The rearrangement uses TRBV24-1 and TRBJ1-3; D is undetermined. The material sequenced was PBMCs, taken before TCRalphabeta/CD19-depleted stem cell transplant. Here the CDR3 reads CATSNTIYF. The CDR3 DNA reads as TGTGCCACCAGTAACACCATATATTTT.